This T cell receptor beta chain stems from a study of molecular identifiers for immune sequencing clone quantification. Study background: In replicates, RNA from roughly 21,000 or 96,000 naive CD8 cells was divided five ways and four parts were sequenced. General observations from the study: Beyond 20 RNA copies, clones held over 99% of effector molecules, compared with under 1% in naive cells.

Deletions cut 1 base from V and 0 bases from J, with 11 bases between. CDR3 size: 16 residues. CDR1 LGHNA and CDR2 YSLEER come from the germline V gene. Bulk TCR libraries used previously described methods and listed TCR primers. TCRdb re-derived calls from the PCR reads in MiXCR, one entry per CDR3 protein. The table has a few hundred thousand distinct CDR3 sequences, around a fifth seen once. This clonotype came up a few times. Its antigen is not known. This may be a read error: a much more frequent sequence differs by one nucleotide. The authors sorted naive CD8 T cells as CD8+CD4-CCR7+CD45RA+. The receptor was derived from a human donor in good health. Some libraries in this study had Jurkat cell RNA spiked in. The material sequenced was naive CD8+ T cells from blood, with Jurkat cell RNA spiked in. Subset indicated: FACS-sorted CD8+CD4-CCR7+CD45RA+ naive T cells. The chain is built from TRBV4-3 and TRBJ2-3; TRBD1 is a possible D gene (5 bases). For the CDR3, the DNA is TGCGCCAGCAGCCAAGGTTCCAGGGCGAGCACAGATACGCAGTATTTT. The encoded protein is CASSQGSRASTDTQYF.